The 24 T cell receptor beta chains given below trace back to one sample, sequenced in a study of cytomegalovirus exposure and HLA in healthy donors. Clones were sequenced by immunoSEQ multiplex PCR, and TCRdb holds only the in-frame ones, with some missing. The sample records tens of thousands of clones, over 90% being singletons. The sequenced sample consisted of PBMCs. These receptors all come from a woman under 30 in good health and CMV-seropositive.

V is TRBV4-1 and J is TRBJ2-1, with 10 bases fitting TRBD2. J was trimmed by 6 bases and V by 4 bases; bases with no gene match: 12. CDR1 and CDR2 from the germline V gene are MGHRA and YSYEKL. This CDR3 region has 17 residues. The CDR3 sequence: CASSPSPTSGTTNEQFF. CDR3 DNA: TGCGCCAGCAGCCCTAGCCCCACTAGCGGGACTACCAATGAGCAGTTCTTC.

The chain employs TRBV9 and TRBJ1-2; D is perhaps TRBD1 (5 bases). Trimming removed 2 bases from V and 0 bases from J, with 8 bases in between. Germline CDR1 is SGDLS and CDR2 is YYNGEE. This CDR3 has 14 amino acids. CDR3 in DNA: TGTGCCAGCAGCGTTGCAGGGACTAACTATGGCTACACCTTC. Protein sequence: CASSVAGTNYGYTF.

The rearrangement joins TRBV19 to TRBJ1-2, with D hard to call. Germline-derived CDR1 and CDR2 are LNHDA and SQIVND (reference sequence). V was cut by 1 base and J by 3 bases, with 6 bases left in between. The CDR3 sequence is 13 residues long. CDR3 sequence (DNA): TGTGCCAGTAGTATAGGTCGCGACTATGGCTACACCTTC. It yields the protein CASSIGRDYGYTF.

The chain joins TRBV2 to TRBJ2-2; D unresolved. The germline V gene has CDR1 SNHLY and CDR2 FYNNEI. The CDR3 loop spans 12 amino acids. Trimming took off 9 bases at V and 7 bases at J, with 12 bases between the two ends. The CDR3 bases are TGTGCCAGTAGCCGTTTTGGCGGGGAGCTGTTTTTT. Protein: CASSRFGGELFF. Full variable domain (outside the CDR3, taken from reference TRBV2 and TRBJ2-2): EPEVTQTPSHQVTQMGQEVILRCVPISNHLYFYWYRQILGQKVEFLVSFYNNEISEKSEIFDDQFSVERPDGSNFTLKIRSTKLEDSAMYFCASSRFGGELFFGEGSRLTVL.

CDR3 coding DNA: TGCGCCAGCAGCTTAGCTCTATCCTACGAGCAGTACTTC. It translates to CASSLALSYEQYF. The gene calls are TRBV5-1 and TRBJ2-7; D ambiguous. This CDR3 has 13 amino acids. Per the germline V gene, CDR1 is SGHRS and CDR2 is YFSETQ. Trimming cost V 2 bases and J 1 base, with 7 bases left between them.

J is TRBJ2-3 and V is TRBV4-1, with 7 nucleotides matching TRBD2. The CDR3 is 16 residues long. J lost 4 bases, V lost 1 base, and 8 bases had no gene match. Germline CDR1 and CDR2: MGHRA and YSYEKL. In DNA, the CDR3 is TGCGCCAGCAGCCAAGGAAGGGGTGGGGGGGCAGATACGCAGTATTTT. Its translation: CASSQGRGGGADTQYF.

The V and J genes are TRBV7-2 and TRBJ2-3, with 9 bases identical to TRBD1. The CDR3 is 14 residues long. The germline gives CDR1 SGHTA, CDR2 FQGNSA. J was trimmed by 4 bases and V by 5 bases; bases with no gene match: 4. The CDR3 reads CASSPGQGPDTQYF. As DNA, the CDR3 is TGTGCCAGCAGCCCGGGACAGGGTCCAGATACGCAGTATTTT. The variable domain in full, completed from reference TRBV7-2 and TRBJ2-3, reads GAGVSQSPSNKVTEKGKDVELRCDPISGHTALYWYRQSLGQGLEFLIYFQGNSAPDKSGLPSDRFSAERTGGSVSTLTIQRTQQEDSAVYLCASSPGQGPDTQYFGPGTRLTVL.

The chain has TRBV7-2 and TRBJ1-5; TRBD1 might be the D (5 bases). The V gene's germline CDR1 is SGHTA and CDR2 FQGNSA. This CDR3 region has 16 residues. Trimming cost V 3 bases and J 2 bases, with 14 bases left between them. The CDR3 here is CASSLLGAGGNQPQHF. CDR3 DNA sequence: TGTGCCAGCAGCTTGCTAGGGGCCGGTGGCAATCAGCCCCAGCATTTT.

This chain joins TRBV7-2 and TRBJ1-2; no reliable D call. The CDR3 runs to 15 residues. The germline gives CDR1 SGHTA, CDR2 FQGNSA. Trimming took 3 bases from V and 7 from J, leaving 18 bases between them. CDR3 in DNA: TGTGCCAGCAGCTTCTCGTCTTCGGACTCTAGTGGCTACACCTTC. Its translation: CASSFSSSDSSGYTF.

CDR3 DNA: TGTGCCAGCAGCCCTGGGGGGGGCAACTATGGCTACACCTTC. This sequence encodes CASSPGGGNYGYTF. The rearrangement joins TRBV6-1 to TRBJ1-2, with TRBD1 as a possible D gene (6 bases). Deletions cut 6 bases from V and 2 bases from J, with 13 bases between. This CDR3 has 14 amino acids. CDR1 is MNHNS and CDR2 is SASEGT in the germline V gene.

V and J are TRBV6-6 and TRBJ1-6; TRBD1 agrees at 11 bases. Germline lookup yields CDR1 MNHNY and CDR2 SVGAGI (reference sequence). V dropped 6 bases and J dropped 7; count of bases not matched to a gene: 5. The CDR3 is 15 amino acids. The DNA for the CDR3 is TGTGCCAGCAGCTCTGGACAGGGGGCCAATTCACCCCTCCACTTT. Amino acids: CASSSGQGANSPLHF.

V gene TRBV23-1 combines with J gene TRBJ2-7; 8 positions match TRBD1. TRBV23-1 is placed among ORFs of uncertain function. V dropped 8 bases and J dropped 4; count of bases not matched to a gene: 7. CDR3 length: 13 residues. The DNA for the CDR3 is TGCGCCAGCCGAAGACAGGGGTGGTACGAGCAGTACTTC. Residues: CASRRQGWYEQYF.

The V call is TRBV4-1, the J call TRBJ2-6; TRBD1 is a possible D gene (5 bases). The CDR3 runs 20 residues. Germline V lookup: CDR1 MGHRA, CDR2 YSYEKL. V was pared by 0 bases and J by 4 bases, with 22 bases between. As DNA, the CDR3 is TGCGCCAGCAGCCAAGATCGAACAGTGCCTTGGGGCAGAGGGGCCAACGTCCTGACTTTC. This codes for CASSQDRTVPWGRGANVLTF.

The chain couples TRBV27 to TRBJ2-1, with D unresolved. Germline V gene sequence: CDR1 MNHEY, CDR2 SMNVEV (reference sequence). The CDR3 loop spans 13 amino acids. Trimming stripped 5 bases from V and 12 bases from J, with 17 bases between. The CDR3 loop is CASSPNSRSRQFF. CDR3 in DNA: TGTGCCAGCAGTCCCAATTCTAGATCGCGGCAGTTCTTC.

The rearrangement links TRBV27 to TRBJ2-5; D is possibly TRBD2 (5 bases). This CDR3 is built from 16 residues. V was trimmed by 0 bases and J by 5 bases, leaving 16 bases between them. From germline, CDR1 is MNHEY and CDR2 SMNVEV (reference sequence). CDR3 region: CASSLSLVGFRETQYF. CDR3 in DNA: TGTGCCAGCAGTTTATCACTAGTCGGGTTCAGGGAGACCCAGTACTTC.

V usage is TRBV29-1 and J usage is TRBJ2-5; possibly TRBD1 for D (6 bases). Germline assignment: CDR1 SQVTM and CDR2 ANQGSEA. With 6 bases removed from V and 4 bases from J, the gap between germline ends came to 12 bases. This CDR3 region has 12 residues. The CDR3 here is CSVRGGRETQYF. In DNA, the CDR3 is TGCAGCGTGCGAGGGGGACGAGAGACCCAGTACTTC.

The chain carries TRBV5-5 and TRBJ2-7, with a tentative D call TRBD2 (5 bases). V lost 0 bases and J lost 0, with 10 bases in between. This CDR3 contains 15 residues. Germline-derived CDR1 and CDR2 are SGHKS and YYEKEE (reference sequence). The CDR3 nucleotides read TGTGCCAGCAGCTTGGAACTGGGAGACTCCTACGAGCAGTACTTC. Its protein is CASSLELGDSYEQYF.

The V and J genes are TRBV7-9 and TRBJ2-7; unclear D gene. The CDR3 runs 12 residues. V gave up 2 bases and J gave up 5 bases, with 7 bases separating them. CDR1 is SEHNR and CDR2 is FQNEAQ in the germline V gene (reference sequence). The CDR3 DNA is TGTGCCAGCAGCTTATCTCCGGACGAGCAGTACTTC. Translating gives CASSLSPDEQYF.

CDR3 sequence reads: CASSAQGSTGELFF. The CDR3 nucleotides read TGTGCCAGCAGTGCTCAGGGGAGCACCGGGGAGCTGTTTTTT. The chain links TRBV6-4 to TRBJ2-2; TRBD1 might be the D (6 bases). V gave up 4 bases and J gave up 4 bases, with 10 bases separating them. CDR3 size: 14 residues. The germline V gene encodes CDR1 MRHNA and CDR2 SNTAGT.

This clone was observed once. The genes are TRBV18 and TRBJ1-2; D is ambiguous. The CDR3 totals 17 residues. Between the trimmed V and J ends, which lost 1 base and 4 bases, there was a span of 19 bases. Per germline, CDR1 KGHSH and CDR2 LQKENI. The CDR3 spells CASSPLNIAGYGYGYTF. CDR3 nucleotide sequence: TGTGCCAGCTCACCACTTAATATCGCGGGGTATGGCTATGGCTACACCTTC.

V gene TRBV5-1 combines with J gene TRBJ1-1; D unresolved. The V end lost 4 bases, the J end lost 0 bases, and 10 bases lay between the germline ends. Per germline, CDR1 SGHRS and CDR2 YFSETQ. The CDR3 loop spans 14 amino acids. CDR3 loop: CASSPGGVNTEAFF. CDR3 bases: TGCGCCAGCAGCCCAGGAGGAGTGAACACTGAAGCTTTCTTT.

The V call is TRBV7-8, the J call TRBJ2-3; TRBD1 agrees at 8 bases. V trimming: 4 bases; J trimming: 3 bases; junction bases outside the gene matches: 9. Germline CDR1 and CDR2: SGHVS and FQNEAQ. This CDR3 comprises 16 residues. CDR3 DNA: TGTGCCAGCAGCTCCCAGGACAGGGTCACAACAGATACGCAGTATTTT. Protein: CASSSQDRVTTDTQYF.

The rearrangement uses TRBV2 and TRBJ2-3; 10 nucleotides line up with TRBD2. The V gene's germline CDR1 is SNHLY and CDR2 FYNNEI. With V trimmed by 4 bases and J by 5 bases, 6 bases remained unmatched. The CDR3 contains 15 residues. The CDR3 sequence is CASSALAGEVDTQYF. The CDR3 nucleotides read TGTGCCAGCAGTGCCCTAGCGGGGGAGGTAGATACGCAGTATTTT.

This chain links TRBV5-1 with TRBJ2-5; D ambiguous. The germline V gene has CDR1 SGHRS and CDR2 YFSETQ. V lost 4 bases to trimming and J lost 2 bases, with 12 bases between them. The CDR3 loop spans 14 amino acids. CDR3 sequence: CASSLSGSQETQYF. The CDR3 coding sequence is TGCGCCAGCAGCCTATCCGGGTCGCAAGAGACCCAGTACTTC.